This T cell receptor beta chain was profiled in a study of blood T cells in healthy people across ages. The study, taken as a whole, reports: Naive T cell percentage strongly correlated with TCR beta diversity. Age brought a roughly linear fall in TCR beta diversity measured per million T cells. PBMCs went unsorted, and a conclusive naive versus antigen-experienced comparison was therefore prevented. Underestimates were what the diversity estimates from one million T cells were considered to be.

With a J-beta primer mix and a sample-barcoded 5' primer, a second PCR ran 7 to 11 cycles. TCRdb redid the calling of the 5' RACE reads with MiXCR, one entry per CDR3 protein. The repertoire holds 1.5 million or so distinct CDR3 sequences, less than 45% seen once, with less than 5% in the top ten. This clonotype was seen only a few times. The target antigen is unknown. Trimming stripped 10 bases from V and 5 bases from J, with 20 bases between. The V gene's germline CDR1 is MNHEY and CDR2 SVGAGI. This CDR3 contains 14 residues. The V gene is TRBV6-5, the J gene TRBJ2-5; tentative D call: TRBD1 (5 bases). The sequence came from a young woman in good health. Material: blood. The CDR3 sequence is CATADRALSETQYF. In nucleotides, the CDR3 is TGTGCCACCGCCGACAGAGCCCTCTCTGAGACCCAGTACTTC.